One and the same sample provided the 9 T cell receptor beta chains below, sequenced in a study of blood T cell repertoires in COVID-19. Sequenced by immunoSEQ multiplex PCR; TCRdb stores in-frame clones only, minus some. The data contain 65,000 to 90,000 clones, about four fifths of them seen just once; the ten biggest clones take up roughly 4.8%. The sequencing input was peripheral blood. Receptors originate from a woman aged 80 or over with active or convalescent COVID-19.

V usage is TRBV12-3 or TRBV12-4 and J usage is TRBJ2-7, with D possibly matching TRBD1 (6 bases). The CDR3 has 13 amino acids. The V gene lost 3 bases and the J gene lost 3 bases, with 9 bases spanning the gap. CDR3 in amino acids: CASSLRGNYEQYF. For the CDR3, the DNA is TGTGCCAGCAGTTTGAGGGGGAACTACGAGCAGTACTTC.

The CDR3, as DNA: TGTGCCAGCTCACCATGGGTAGGCGGGGGCTCCGGGGATCAGCCCCAGCATTTT. Amino acid sequence: CASSPWVGGGSGDQPQHF. V and J are TRBV18 and TRBJ1-5; perhaps TRBD1 as D (6 bases). Trimming removed 2 bases from V and 5 bases from J, with 22 bases in between. Germline assignment: CDR1 KGHSH and CDR2 LQKENI. This CDR3 has 18 residues.

This clone was seen a handful of times. The CDR3 coding sequence is TGTGCCAGCAGAACAGCGGGCTCTGGAAACACCATATATTTT. Encoded protein: CASRTAGSGNTIYF. The J gene is TRBJ1-3, the V gene TRBV27; no definite D call. The germline V gene has CDR1 MNHEY and CDR2 SMNVEV (reference sequence). V dropped 6 bases and J dropped 0 bases, with 9 bases sitting between them. This CDR3 is built from 14 residues.

V gene TRBV19 combines with J gene TRBJ2-3; 7 bases match TRBD1. J gave up 1 base and V 5 bases, and 3 bases lay outside the gene matches. The CDR3 has 14 amino acids. Per the germline V gene, CDR1 is LNHDA and CDR2 is SQIVND (reference sequence). In DNA, the CDR3 is TGTGCCAGTAGTCGGGACAGACGCACAGATACGCAGTATTTT. Translation gives CASSRDRRTDTQYF.

This chain uses TRBV4-2 with TRBJ2-3, with 11 bases fitting TRBD2. J was trimmed by 3 bases and V by 0 bases; bases with no gene match: 8. The CDR3 spans 18 residues. Germline values: CDR1 LGHNA, CDR2 YNFKEQ. Written as DNA, the CDR3 is TGTGCCAGCAGCCAAGATAGGGGTGCTAGCGGGAGGACAGATACGCAGTATTTT. Its translation: CASSQDRGASGRTDTQYF.

The chain carries TRBV29-1 and TRBJ2-2; 11 bases fit TRBD1. Germline V lookup: CDR1 SQVTM, CDR2 ANQGSEA. Trimming cost V 7 bases and J 4 bases; bases outside gene matches: 5. The CDR3 consists of 14 residues. This chain's CDR3 is CSGGQGASTGELFF. The CDR3, as DNA: TGCAGCGGAGGACAGGGGGCCAGCACCGGGGAGCTGTTTTTT.

The rearrangement uses TRBV2 and TRBJ2-3; 9 nucleotides match TRBD1. J lost 5 bases, V lost 9 bases, and 12 bases had no gene match. The CDR3 covers 15 residues. Germline assignment: CDR1 SNHLY and CDR2 FYNNEI. DNA of the CDR3: TGTGCCAGTACGGACAGGGGATCCGCCGGAGATACGCAGTATTTT. Translation: CASTDRGSAGDTQYF.

The chain couples TRBV3-1 (or the pseudogene TRBV3-2) to TRBJ1-1; tentatively, D is TRBD1 (5 bases). The germline V and J ends were trimmed by 3 bases and 5 bases, with 10 bases remaining between them. This CDR3 has 13 amino acids. CDR1 and CDR2 (germline): LGHDT, YNNKEL (reference sequence). As DNA, the CDR3 is TGTGCCAGCAGCCAGGGGCACGGGACTGAAGCTTTCTTT. Encoded protein: CASSQGHGTEAFF.

The chain carries TRBV27 and TRBJ2-7, with D maybe TRBD1 (6 bases). Germline-derived CDR1 and CDR2 are MNHEY and SMNVEV (reference sequence). This CDR3 contains 14 residues. V shed 8 bases and J shed 4 bases, with 18 bases lying between them. The CDR3, as DNA: TGTGCCAGCTGCCGTGTGGGGGCTGCTTACGAGCAGTACTTC. Encoded protein: CASCRVGAAYEQYF.